A single sample is the source of the 5 T cell receptor beta chains below, sequenced in a study of T cell responses to AZD1222 COVID-19 vaccine. TCRdb keeps only in-frame clones here, not all; method: immunoSEQ multiplex PCR. The sample consists of roughly 110,000 clones, almost 90% of them appearing once. This specimen consisted of peripheral blood, obtained on day 0 of AZD1222 vaccination. These receptors came from an adult in good health.

The V and J genes are TRBV6-5 and TRBJ2-1, with D unresolved. The ends were cut back, 2 bases at V and 7 bases at J, with 9 bases in the middle. Germline V gene sequence: CDR1 MNHEY, CDR2 SVGAGI. The CDR3 has 13 residues. The CDR3 spells CASSYRRSNEQFF. DNA for the CDR3: TGTGCCAGCAGTTACCGTAGGAGTAATGAGCAGTTCTTC.

The V and J genes are TRBV7-5 and TRBJ1-2. TRBV7-5 is flagged as a pseudogene. The CDR3 is 10 residues long. CDR3 DNA sequence: TGTGCCAGAAGGCCCTATGGCTACACCTTC. This codes for CARRPYGYTF.

This chain joins TRBV4-3 and TRBJ2-7; 7 nucleotides align to TRBD2. The CDR3 sequence is 16 residues long. V lost 1 base to trimming and J lost 2 bases; unmatched junction nucleotides: 8. Germline assignment: CDR1 LGHNA and CDR2 YSLEER. The CDR3 region has the DNA TGCGCCAGCAGCCAAGTGTGGCTAGCGGAGGCCTACGAGCAGTACTTC. Its translation is CASSQVWLAEAYEQYF.

The V and J genes are TRBV6-2 or TRBV6-3 and TRBJ1-3, with TRBD1 identical over 7 bases. This CDR3 has 15 residues. CDR1 MNHEY and CDR2 SVGEGT come from the germline V gene. The V segment lost 5 bases and the J segment 0 bases; nucleotides outside the gene matches: 4. The CDR3 DNA follows: TGTGCCAGCAGTCGGACAGGCGGCTCTGGAAACACCATATATTTT. It specifies CASSRTGGSGNTIYF.

This clone appeared a few times. The chain employs TRBV7-9 and TRBJ2-1; D gene uncertain. CDR1 and CDR2 (germline): SEHNR, FQNEAQ (reference sequence). The CDR3 is made up of 12 amino acids. Deletions cut 4 bases from V and 7 bases from J, with 8 bases between. The CDR3: CASSSSWNEQFF. As DNA, the CDR3 is TGTGCCAGCAGCTCCTCTTGGAATGAGCAGTTCTTC. The full variable domain, its missing parts supplied by reference TRBV7-9 and TRBJ2-1, is DTGVSQNPRHKITKRGQNVTFRCDPISEHNRLYWYRQTLGQGPEFLTYFQNEAQLEKSRLLSDRFSAERPKGSFSTLEIQRTEQGDSAMYLCASSSSWNEQFFGPGTRLTVL.